This T cell receptor beta chain was recorded in a study of blood T cell repertoires in COVID-19. Across the study: Nucleic acid was either cDNA or gDNA, and it came from T cells, B-cell-depleted T cells, or PBMCs.

V lost 7 bases and J lost 4, with 13 bases in between. Looked up from germline, CDR1 is SGHVS and CDR2 is FNYEAQ. This CDR3 is 14 amino acids long. As originally analysed: Using reference gene primer amplification, nucleated cell counts were estimated. Assay used: immunoSEQ multiplex PCR; TCRdb lists only in-frame clones, some missing. That table is the source of V, J and clone size, and D and trimming were worked out from the DNA. The repertoire consists of some 140,000 clones, with nearly 80% occurring once and the leading ten covering about 1.8%. The sequence was collected from an elderly man with acute or convalescent COVID-19. Sequencing input: peripheral blood. The chain recombines TRBV7-6 with TRBJ1-4, with D tentatively TRBD1 (5 bases). In DNA, the CDR3 is TGTGCCAGCACCCTTGGGCAGGGTAATGAAAAACTGTTTTTT. This codes for CASTLGQGNEKLFF.